This T cell receptor beta chain was obtained from a study of Graves' ophthalmopathy and Graves' hyperthyroidism (dated by TCRdb to 2016 to 2019). As for the study more broadly: Peripheral blood samples were taken at the time of initial diagnosis, before any treatment was given. To explore V-J signatures distinguishing ophthalmopathy from hyperthyroidism, a discovery set of 100 patients (around 44 ophthalmopathy, roughly 56 stable hyperthyroidism) was enrolled. In total, some 130 blood samples were TCR-sequenced: approximately 42 ophthalmopathy, about 75 hyperthyroidism and approximately 17 hyperthyroidism-to-ophthalmopathy patients. For independent validation, a separate cohort was made up of approximately 19 hyperthyroidism patients plus 17 patients who later progressed from hyperthyroidism to ophthalmopathy. In over 5 hyperthyroidism patients, the T-cell repertoire of thyroid tissue was compared with the T-cell repertoire of blood. The roughly 91 discovery patients were randomly divided into training and test sets at a 7:3 ratio. After sampling, hyperthyroidism patients received methimazole starting at 30 mg daily, and ophthalmopathy patients received high-dose intravenous methylprednisolone. TCR beta repertoire signatures were used to distinguish Graves' ophthalmopathy from Graves' hyperthyroidism and to predict progression to ophthalmopathy. Beyond this particular receptor, the publication reports: In validation, the model predicted ophthalmopathy progression with about 64% sensitivity and 72.22% specificity; fewer than 15 predicted patients were CT-confirmed with GO in a median of approximately 6.5 months. In cross-validation, the 13-signature model distinguished ophthalmopathy from stable hyperthyroidism with 87.88% sensitivity and approximately 81% specificity, while in the test set the corresponding values were 80% and 75%. No statistical method was used to predetermine the sample size, and group allocation was not hidden from the investigators. Most of the expanded thyroid clonotypes with a frequency above 0.001 were also detected in blood, and it was suggested that the thyroid immune response may be reflected by blood repertoires.

Taken from cysteine to phenylalanine, the CDR3 has 14 residues. Only CDR3 DNA is held: 42 bases, read in frame from base 1. Reading the germline V gene gives CDR1 MDHEN and CDR2 SYDVKM. V trim: 6 bases; J trim: 2 bases; unmatched bases: 7. For repertoire sequencing, the TCR beta CDR3 regions were amplified from RNA transcripts. The first round of RT-PCR was done with HTBI primers and the Qiagen OneStep RT-PCR kit, and was followed by a second round of multiplex PCR, then size selection and purification. Sequencing of the libraries was carried out on an Illumina HiSeq2000 in paired-end mode with 100 bp reads. In the original analysis: SOAPnuke was used to process the reads, throwing out any read that had adapters, had uncalled bases, had a mean Phred below 15, or lacked an exact constant-primer or identifier match. COPE v1.2.5 was used to merge the high-quality paired reads. Clonotypes were defined as unique nucleotide sequences and were aligned to IMGT TRB V, D and J references using MiTCR v1.1. The analysis was limited to V-J combinations with a frequency above 0.0001, which together covered around 99% of the repertoires. A TCR clonal expansion and chaos score per V-J combination was defined as the ratio of F50 clonal expansion to chaos observed in the TCRdist matrix. Welch's t-statistics and random forest were used to narrow the features down to roughly twelve V-J combinations, which were then fed into a naive Bayes classifier. Thyroid-blood repertoire similarity was quantified with the Morisita-Horn index. In TCRdb, the public reads were trimmed at Q25 with fastp and aligned with MiXCR, with productive beta chains retained. Rows matching on CDR3 protein sequence are summarized as one entry with the most common DNA and genes. These V and J calls rely on TCRdb rather than the paper's analysis. The sample table holds approximately 460,000 distinct CDR3 sequences, of which approximately 15% were seen once. The ten largest clonotypes hold roughly 10% of the sample.

To note about this clonotype: Its antigen is not yet known. Base qualities are not recorded, but no much larger clone differs from it by a single base.

Patients with ophthalmopathy had moderately to severely active disease, with a Clinical Activity Score of 3 or more, a NOSPECS grade of 4 or more, and a disease duration of less than 3 months. Patients were excluded if they had other autoimmune diseases, uncontrolled infections, pregnancy or lactation. Clinical symptoms, serum thyroxine, TRAb, thyroid ultrasound and orbital computed tomography formed the basis of the diagnosis. Using Ficoll-Paque density gradient centrifugation, PBMCs were isolated from less than 11 ml of fresh peripheral blood. Total RNA was extracted using Trizol reagent, and RNA quality was checked on an Agilent 2100 Bioanalyzer.

The chain is made from TRBV28 and TRBJ2-7, with 7 middle bases fitting TRBD2. The sample consisted of blood. The TCR originated in a woman in her twenties or thirties with Graves' ophthalmopathy. Donor details come from another sample of the same person, matched by shared clones. The CDR3 in this case is CASSRLGGTYEQYF. The sequenced DNA is TGTGCCAGCAGCCGACTGGGAGGGACCTACGAGCAGTACTTC.